The 27 T cell receptor beta chains listed next were all sequenced from one sample in a study of blood T cell repertoires in COVID-19. Produced via immunoSEQ multiplex PCR; TCRdb's table is partial and in-frame only. The sample carries about 82,000 clones, approximately 81% recorded once. Sequencing was carried out using peripheral blood. These receptors originate from a man older than 75 with acute or convalescent COVID-19.

CDR3: CASSLTGSGYNEQFF. In nucleotides, the CDR3 is TGTGCCAGCAGCTTAACGGGTAGCGGCTACAATGAGCAGTTCTTC. The gene calls are TRBV7-3 and TRBJ2-1; D possibly corresponds to TRBD2 (6 bases). Deletions cut 0 bases from V and 3 bases from J, with 9 bases between. Germline values: CDR1 SGHTA, CDR2 FQGTGA. The CDR3 runs 15 residues.

This clone was seen once. The chain links TRBV6-5 to TRBJ1-2; a weak D match, TRBD1 (5 bases). Per germline, CDR1 MNHEY and CDR2 SVGAGI. V shed 7 bases and J shed 7 bases, with 10 bases lying between them. This CDR3 has 11 residues. CDR3 sequence reads: CASTGEGGYTF. The CDR3 DNA reads as TGTGCCAGCACGGGGGAAGGTGGCTACACCTTC.

The J gene is TRBJ2-7, the V gene TRBV6-5; TRBD1 aligns across 10 bases. Germline CDR1 reads MNHEY; CDR2 reads SVGAGI. The CDR3 length is 16 residues. J lost 2 bases, V lost 0 bases, and 4 bases had no gene match. The DNA for the CDR3 is TGTGCCAGCAGTTACTCTGCGGGACAGGGGACCTACGAGCAGTACTTC. This codes for CASSYSAGQGTYEQYF.

The J gene is TRBJ2-7, the V gene TRBV7-8; 8 positions agree with TRBD2. CDR3 length: 13 residues. The ends lost 8 bases at V and 3 bases at J; junction bases unmatched: 6. Germline loops: CDR1 SGHVS, CDR2 FQNEAQ. The CDR3, as DNA: TGTGCCAGCCTACTAGCGGACAACTACGAGCAGTACTTC. Its translation is CASLLADNYEQYF.

The chain is built from TRBV29-1 and TRBJ2-5; D uncertain. V was pared by 4 bases and J by 1 base, with 10 bases between. This CDR3 contains 13 residues. Germline V CDR1 and CDR2: SQVTM, ANQGSEA. The CDR3 here is CSVAPAGQETQYF. CDR3 coding DNA: TGCAGCGTTGCTCCAGCAGGCCAAGAGACCCAGTACTTC.

The gene calls are TRBV4-3 and TRBJ2-7; tentative D call: TRBD2 (6 bases). Looked up from germline, CDR1 is LGHNA and CDR2 is YSLEER. The germline V and J ends were trimmed by 0 bases and 3 bases, with 15 bases remaining between them. This CDR3 spans 16 amino acids. CDR3: CASSQDVGSPGYEQYF. The CDR3 DNA reads as TGCGCCAGCAGCCAAGACGTCGGGAGCCCCGGCTACGAGCAGTACTTC.

V is TRBV11-2 and J is TRBJ2-7, with 8 bases matching TRBD2. Germline V lookup: CDR1 SGHAT, CDR2 FQNNGV. The J segment lost 3 bases and the V segment lost 2 bases, leaving 18 bases of the junction unmatched. The CDR3 extends over 19 amino acids. The CDR3 region has the DNA TGTGCCAGCAGCTTAAATTTGTTTACGGCGGGGACTAGTCTCTACGAGCAGTACTTC. Its translation is CASSLNLFTAGTSLYEQYF.

V usage is TRBV3-1 (or the pseudogene TRBV3-2) and J usage is TRBJ1-5; D ambiguous. The CDR3 covers 15 residues. The ends were cut back, 1 base at V and 4 bases at J, with 11 bases in the middle. Per the germline V gene, CDR1 is LGHDT and CDR2 is YNNKEL (reference sequence). CDR3 DNA: TGTGCCAGCAGCCAAGGCGTTGGAGGGAATCAGCCCCAGCATTTT. It codes for CASSQGVGGNQPQHF.

This clone was detected many times. Here the CDR3 reads CASSGDNRRNSPLHF. CDR3 in DNA: TGTGCCAGCAGTGGGGACAATCGGCGAAATTCACCCCTCCACTTT. This sequence joins TRBV2 and TRBJ1-6; possibly TRBD1 for D (6 bases). Germline lookup yields CDR1 SNHLY and CDR2 FYNNEI. V gave up 4 bases and J gave up 7 bases, with 14 bases separating them. The CDR3 loop spans 15 amino acids.

This rearrangement joins TRBV3-1 (or the pseudogene TRBV3-2) to TRBJ1-1; TRBD1 might be the D (5 bases). The CDR3 covers 11 residues. Trimming removed 1 base at V and 8 bases at J, with 5 bases between. Germline CDR1 LGHDT, CDR2 YNNKEL (reference sequence). As DNA, the CDR3 is TGTGCCAGCAGCCAAGCAGGGGAAGCTTTCTTT. The encoded protein is CASSQAGEAFF.

The J gene is TRBJ2-3, the V gene TRBV6-5, with D possibly matching TRBD1 (5 bases). Trimming cost V 6 bases and J 0 bases, with 13 bases left between them. Germline loops: CDR1 MNHEY, CDR2 SVGAGI. The CDR3 contains 15 residues. The DNA of the CDR3 is TGTGCCAGCAGAGACTTGGACACTAGCACAGATACGCAGTATTTT. Its protein is CASRDLDTSTDTQYF.

CDR3 DNA: TGTGCCACCAGTCGGGGGGAGGTAAGGAGGAATGAGCAGTTCTTC. Translation: CATSRGEVRRNEQFF. The chain joins TRBV24-1 to TRBJ2-1; 7 bases align to TRBD2. There are 15 residues in the CDR3. Germline CDR1 KGHDR, CDR2 SFDVKD. J gave up 7 bases and V 6 bases, and 11 bases lay outside the gene matches.

The chain carries TRBV6-5 and TRBJ2-2, with TRBD1 identical over 8 bases. Germline V lookup: CDR1 MNHEY, CDR2 SVGAGI. The CDR3 is made up of 15 amino acids. The ends lost 7 bases at V and 4 bases at J; junction bases unmatched: 8. DNA of the CDR3: TGTGCCAGCAACCCCCAGGACAGGGCCACCGGGGAGCTGTTTTTT. Protein product: CASNPQDRATGELFF.

This clone was recorded once. The rearrangement uses TRBV28 and TRBJ2-7; 7 bases align to TRBD1. Germline trimming cut 5 bases from V and 0 bases from J; bases unmatched to any gene: 10. This CDR3 comprises 16 residues. Germline V gene data show CDR1 as MDHEN and CDR2 as SYDVKM. The CDR3 sequence is CASSPPDRVGSYEQYF. The CDR3 coding sequence is TGTGCCAGCAGTCCCCCCGACAGGGTCGGCTCCTACGAGCAGTACTTC.

This sequence joins TRBV4-3 and TRBJ1-1; D gene unclear. CDR3 length: 14 amino acids. Trimming took 3 bases from V and 0 from J, leaving 8 bases between them. The germline V gene has CDR1 LGHNA and CDR2 YSLEER. The CDR3 here is CASSQRAMNTEAFF. CDR3 coding DNA: TGCGCCAGCAGCCAGAGGGCCATGAACACTGAAGCTTTCTTT.

The V and J genes are TRBV4-2 and TRBJ2-7; 10 nucleotides match TRBD2. This CDR3 is 15 amino acids long. Looked up from germline, CDR1 is LGHNA and CDR2 is YNFKEQ. Germline trimming cut 4 bases from V and 4 bases from J; bases unmatched to any gene: 7. CDR3 in DNA: TGTGCCAGCAGCCCAGCGGGAGGGGTTGGTTACGAGCAGTACTTC. Translation: CASSPAGGVGYEQYF.

CDR3 sequence (DNA): TGTGCCAGCAGCCAATCCCCGGCTAGCGTTCCCACAGATACGCAGTATTTT. Translated: CASSQSPASVPTDTQYF. The rearrangement joins TRBV4-2 to TRBJ2-3, with a weak D call TRBD2 (6 bases). This CDR3 region has 17 residues. Germline CDR1 is LGHNA and CDR2 is YNFKEQ. V lost 2 bases and J 2 bases, leaving 17 bases between the germline ends.

The chain uses TRBV5-1 and TRBJ2-1; 9 bases are shared with TRBD2. The CDR3 runs 17 residues. The germline CDR1 and CDR2 sequences are SGHRS and YFSETQ. J was trimmed by 5 bases and V by 0 bases; bases with no gene match: 9. CDR3 nucleotides: TGCGCCAGCAGCTTGGCCATCGGGGGACTAGCCAACAATGAGCAGTTCTTC. Its translation is CASSLAIGGLANNEQFF.

This clone was recorded once. This chain uses TRBV5-1 with TRBJ2-1, with TRBD2 identical over 7 bases. Germline values: CDR1 SGHRS, CDR2 YFSETQ. The CDR3 runs to 20 residues. The J segment lost 0 bases and the V segment lost 1 base, leaving 16 bases of the junction unmatched. The CDR3 DNA follows: TGCGCCAGCAGCTTGAGGCTAGCGGTAACGAATTCGAGCTCCTACAATGAGCAGTTCTTC. Its translation is CASSLRLAVTNSSSYNEQFF.

The chain is built from TRBV19 and TRBJ1-1; D unclear. The CDR3 is 13 amino acids. Germline CDR1 reads LNHDA; CDR2 reads SQIVND (reference sequence). The ends were cut back, 3 bases at V and 1 base at J, with 6 bases in the middle. CDR3 DNA: TGTGCCAGTAGTATCGGAGGGAACACTGAAGCTTTCTTT. Protein sequence: CASSIGGNTEAFF.

The rearrangement uses TRBV3-1 (or the pseudogene TRBV3-2) and TRBJ2-2; unclear D gene. Trimming removed 3 bases at V and 6 bases at J, with 14 bases between. The germline V gene has CDR1 LGHDT and CDR2 YNNKEL (reference sequence). The length of the CDR3 is 15 residues. The CDR3 is CASSHLTPQSGELFF. CDR3 DNA sequence: TGTGCCAGCAGCCACCTCACCCCTCAGTCCGGGGAGCTGTTTTTT.

The CDR3 region is CASSSTGRYEQYF. The CDR3 nucleotides read TGTGCCAGCAGTTCGACAGGGAGGTACGAGCAGTACTTC. The rearrangement links TRBV6-5 to TRBJ2-7; D may be TRBD1 (7 bases). Germline CDR1 reads MNHEY; CDR2 reads SVGAGI. The CDR3 runs to 13 residues. V lost 4 bases, J lost 4 bases, and 11 bases lay in between.

The chain uses TRBV15 and TRBJ2-7, with 11 bases aligning to TRBD1. Germline loops: CDR1 LNHNV, CDR2 YYDKDF (reference sequence). The CDR3 has 15 amino acids. The V and J ends lost 0 bases and 7 bases, in that order; junction bases with no gene match: 5. The CDR3 here is CATSREGQGVFEQYF. In nucleotides, the CDR3 is TGTGCCACCAGCAGAGAGGGACAGGGGGTTTTTGAGCAGTACTTC.

This chain joins TRBV6-5 and TRBJ1-2, with D possibly matching TRBD1 (6 bases). The CDR3 has 15 residues. Germline assignment: CDR1 MNHEY and CDR2 SVGAGI. V lost 3 bases and J 0 bases, leaving 11 bases between the germline ends. The CDR3 region is CASSYTGQANYGYTF. As DNA, the CDR3 is TGTGCCAGCAGTTATACAGGGCAAGCTAACTATGGCTACACCTTC.

The V gene is TRBV7-8, the J gene TRBJ2-7, with TRBD1 matching 10 bases. Germline CDR1 is SGHVS and CDR2 is FQNEAQ. The CDR3 loop spans 15 amino acids. V dropped 1 base and J dropped 4; count of bases not matched to a gene: 4. CDR3: CASSLGGQGVYEQYF. CDR3 DNA sequence: TGTGCCAGCAGCTTAGGTGGACAGGGGGTTTACGAGCAGTACTTC.

The rearrangement links TRBV3-1 (or the pseudogene TRBV3-2) to TRBJ2-6; TRBD1 agrees at 11 bases. V gave up 4 bases and J gave up 1 base; unmatched junction bases: 6. Germline values: CDR1 LGHDT, CDR2 YNNKEL (reference sequence). The CDR3 loop spans 18 amino acids. This CDR3 is CASSPWDRGGSGANVLTF. CDR3 nucleotides: TGTGCCAGCAGCCCTTGGGACAGGGGGGGGTCTGGGGCCAACGTCCTGACTTTC.

The V and J genes are TRBV7-9 and TRBJ2-7; possible D gene TRBD1, 5 bases. The germline V and J ends were trimmed by 1 base and 3 bases, with 7 bases remaining between them. The CDR3 extends over 13 amino acids. The V gene's germline CDR1 is SEHNR and CDR2 FQNEAQ (reference sequence). CDR3 region: CASSLGQIYEQYF. Written as DNA, the CDR3 is TGTGCCAGCAGCTTAGGACAGATCTACGAGCAGTACTTC.